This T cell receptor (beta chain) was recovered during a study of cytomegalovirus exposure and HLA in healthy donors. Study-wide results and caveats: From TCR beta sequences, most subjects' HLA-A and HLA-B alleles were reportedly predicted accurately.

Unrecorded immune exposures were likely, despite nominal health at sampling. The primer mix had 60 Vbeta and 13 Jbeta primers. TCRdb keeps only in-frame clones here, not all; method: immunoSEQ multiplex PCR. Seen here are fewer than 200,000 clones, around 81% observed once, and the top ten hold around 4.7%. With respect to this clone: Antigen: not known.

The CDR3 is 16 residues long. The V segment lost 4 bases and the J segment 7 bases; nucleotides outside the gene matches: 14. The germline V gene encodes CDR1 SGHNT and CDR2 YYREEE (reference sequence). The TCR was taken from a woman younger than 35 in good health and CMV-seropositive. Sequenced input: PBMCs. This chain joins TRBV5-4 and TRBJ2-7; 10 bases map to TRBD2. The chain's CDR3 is CASSPAVAGGFGEQYF. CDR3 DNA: TGTGCCAGCAGCCCGGCGGTAGCGGGGGGCTTCGGGGAGCAGTACTTC.